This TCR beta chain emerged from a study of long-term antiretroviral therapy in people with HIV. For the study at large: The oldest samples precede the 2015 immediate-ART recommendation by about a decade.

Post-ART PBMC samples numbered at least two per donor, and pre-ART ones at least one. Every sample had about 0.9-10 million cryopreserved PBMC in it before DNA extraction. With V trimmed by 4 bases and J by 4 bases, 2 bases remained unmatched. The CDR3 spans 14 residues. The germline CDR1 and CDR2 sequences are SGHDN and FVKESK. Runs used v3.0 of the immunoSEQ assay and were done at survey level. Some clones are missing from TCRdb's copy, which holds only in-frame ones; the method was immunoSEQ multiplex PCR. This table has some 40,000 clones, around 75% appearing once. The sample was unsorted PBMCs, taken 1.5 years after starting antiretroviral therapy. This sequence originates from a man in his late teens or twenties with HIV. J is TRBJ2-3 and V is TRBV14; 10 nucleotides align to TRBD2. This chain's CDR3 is CASSRGLAADTQYF. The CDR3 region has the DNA TGTGCCAGCAGCCGAGGACTAGCGGCAGATACGCAGTATTTT.